Listed below are T cell receptor beta chains from one sample, sequenced in a study of blood T cell repertoires in COVID-19. Clones were read by immunoSEQ multiplex PCR, and TCRdb kept only the in-frame ones, dropping some. Here the sample spans 150,000 or so clones, more than 70% being singletons. Sequencing was done on a sample of peripheral blood. Receptor source: a human donor in a cohort sampled during active COVID-19. Both conserved end residues are part of each CDR3. The order of the fields is J gene, D gene, clone size, V gene, CDR3 DNA, CDR3 protein. The D gene is left open where the match is weak. Clone size is given for some rows only: seen once, a few or many times, or a class if the clone is expanded.

>TRBJ2-7|TRBD1|-|TRBV4-2
TGTGCCAGCAGCCAAGAGGACAGGCCGACCTACGAGCAGTACTTC
CASSQEDRPTYEQYF
>TRBJ2-5|-|-|TRBV20-1
TGCAGTGCTAAGCTCCAAGAGACCCAGTACTTC
CSAKLQETQYF
>TRBJ1-1|-|-|TRBV4-1
TGCGCCAGCAGCCAAGATGGGACTAACACTGAAGCTTTCTTT
CASSQDGTNTEAFF
>TRBJ1-2|-|few|TRBV6-1
TGTGCCAGCAGTGAAGGTGGAGGATTCGATGGCTACACCTTC
CASSEGGGFDGYTF
>TRBJ1-2|-|once|TRBV28
TGTGCCAGCAGTTTAGGGGCCAGGGCCGCCAACTATGGCTACACCTTC
CASSLGARAANYGYTF
>TRBJ2-1|-|-|TRBV25-1
TGTGCCAGCAGTGAAGTTGGCAGGGGCCCCTACAATGAGCAGTTCTTC
CASSEVGRGPYNEQFF
>TRBJ2-5|TRBD1|once|TRBV9
TGTGCCAGCAGCCAGAGCGGACAGGGGGCAATGGAGACCCAGTACTTC
CASSQSGQGAMETQYF
>TRBJ1-4|-|few|TRBV19
TGTGCCAGTAGTACAACGGACAGCAAAGAAAAACTGTTTTTT
CASSTTDSKEKLFF
>TRBJ2-6|TRBD1|-|TRBV4-3
TGCGCCAGCAGCCAAGGGCTACAGGGGGCGTCAGGGGCCAACGTCCTGACTTTC
CASSQGLQGASGANVLTF
>TRBJ2-1|-|-|TRBV3-1/TRBV3-2
TGTGCCAGCAGCCAAGAGGCGGGTACGGCCCCCGGCCAACTCTTC
CASSQEAGTAPGQLF
>TRBJ2-7|-|-|TRBV27
TGTGCCAGCAGTTTAAGGGCTAGCACCGACGGCGAGCAGTACTTC
CASSLRASTDGEQYF
>TRBJ2-6|-|-|TRBV10-3
TGTGCCATCAGTGAGTCTGTCGGGGAAGCTGGGGCCAACGTCCTGACTTTC
CAISESVGEAGANVLTF
>TRBJ1-4|TRBD1|-|TRBV30
TGTGCCTGGAGCCCTGGCCGCGACAGGGGTGATGAAAAACTGTTTTTT
CAWSPGRDRGDEKLFF
>TRBJ2-1|TRBD2|-|TRBV7-3
TGTGCCAGCAGCCATTCCGGGACTAGCGGGAAAACCTACAATGAGCAGTTCTTC
CASSHSGTSGKTYNEQFF
>TRBJ2-3|-|-|TRBV27
TGTGCCAGCAGACGCGGGGAAGATACGCAGTATTTT
CASRRGEDTQYF
>TRBJ1-2|-|-|TRBV19
TGTGCCAGTAGTATCACTGGAGAACGGTATGGCTACACCTTC
CASSITGERYGYTF